The clone carrying this TCR beta chain appeared many times. The data were obtained in a study of blood T cell repertoires in COVID-19. Study at large: Spain, Italy and the United States supplied samples that represented acute and convalescent COVID-19.

Germline lookup yields CDR1 DFQATT and CDR2 SNEGSKA (reference sequence). The CDR3 loop spans 10 amino acids. The germline V and J ends were trimmed by 3 bases and 11 bases, with 8 bases remaining between them. Original handling: From reference gene primer amplification, estimates of nucleated cell counts were derived. Method: immunoSEQ multiplex PCR; TCRdb's copy keeps in-frame clones and lacks some. The V and J calls and clone size come from that table; D and trimming were worked out from the DNA. Of approximately 400,000 clones listed, approximately 77% are singletons. The V and J genes are TRBV20-1 and TRBJ1-5; D is uncertain. Sequenced material: peripheral blood. This sequence was found in a human donor with acute or convalescent COVID-19. The donor label of this sample is uncertain. The CDR3 here is CSARTTTQHF. The CDR3 DNA reads TGCAGTGCTAGGACAACGACCCAGCATTTT.